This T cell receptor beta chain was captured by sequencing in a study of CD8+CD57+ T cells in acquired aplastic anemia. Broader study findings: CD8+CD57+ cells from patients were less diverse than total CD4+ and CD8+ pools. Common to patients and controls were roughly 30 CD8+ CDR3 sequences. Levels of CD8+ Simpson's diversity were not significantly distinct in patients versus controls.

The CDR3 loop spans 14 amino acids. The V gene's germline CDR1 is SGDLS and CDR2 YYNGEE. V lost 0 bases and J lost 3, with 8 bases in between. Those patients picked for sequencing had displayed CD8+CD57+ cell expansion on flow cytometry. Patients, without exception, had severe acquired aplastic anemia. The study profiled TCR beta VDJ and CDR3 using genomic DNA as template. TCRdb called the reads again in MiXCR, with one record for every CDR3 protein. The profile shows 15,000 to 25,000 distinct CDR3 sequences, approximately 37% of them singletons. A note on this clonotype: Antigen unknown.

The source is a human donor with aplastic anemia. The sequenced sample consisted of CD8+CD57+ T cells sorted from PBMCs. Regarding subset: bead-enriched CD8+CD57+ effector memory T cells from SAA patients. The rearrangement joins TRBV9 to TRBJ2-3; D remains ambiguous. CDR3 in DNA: TGTGCCAGCAGCGTAGCAAGAGCGACAGATACGCAGTATTTT. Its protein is CASSVARATDTQYF.